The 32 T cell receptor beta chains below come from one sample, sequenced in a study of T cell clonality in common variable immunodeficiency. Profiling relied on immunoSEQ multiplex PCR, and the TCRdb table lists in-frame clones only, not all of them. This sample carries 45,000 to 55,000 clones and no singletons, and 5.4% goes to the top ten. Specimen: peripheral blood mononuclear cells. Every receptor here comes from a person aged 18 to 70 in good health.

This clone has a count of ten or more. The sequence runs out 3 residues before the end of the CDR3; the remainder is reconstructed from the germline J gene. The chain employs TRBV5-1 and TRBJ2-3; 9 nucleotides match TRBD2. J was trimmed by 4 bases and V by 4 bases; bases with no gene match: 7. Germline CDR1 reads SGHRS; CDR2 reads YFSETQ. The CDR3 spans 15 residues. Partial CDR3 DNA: TGCGCCAGCAGCCTGCGACTAGCGGATTCAGATACG. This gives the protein CASSLRLADSDT. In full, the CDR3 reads CASSLRLADSDTQYF.

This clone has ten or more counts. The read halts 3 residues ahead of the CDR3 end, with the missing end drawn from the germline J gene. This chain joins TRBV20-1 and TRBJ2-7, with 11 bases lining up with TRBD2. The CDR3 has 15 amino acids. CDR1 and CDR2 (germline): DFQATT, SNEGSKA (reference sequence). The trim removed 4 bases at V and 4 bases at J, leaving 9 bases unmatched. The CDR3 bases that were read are TGCAGTGCTACACATAGCGGGAGGGATCCTTACGAG. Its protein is CSATHSGRDPYE. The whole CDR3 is CSATHSGRDPYEQYF.

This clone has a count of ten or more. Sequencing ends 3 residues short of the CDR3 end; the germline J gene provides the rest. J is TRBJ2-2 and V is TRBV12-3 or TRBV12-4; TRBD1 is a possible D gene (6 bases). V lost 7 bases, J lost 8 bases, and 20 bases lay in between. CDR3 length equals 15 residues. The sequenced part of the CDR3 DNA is TGTGCCAGCAAACCGGGACATTCGGTTGCTGGGGAG. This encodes CASKPGHSVAGE. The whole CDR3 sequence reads CASKPGHSVAGELFF.

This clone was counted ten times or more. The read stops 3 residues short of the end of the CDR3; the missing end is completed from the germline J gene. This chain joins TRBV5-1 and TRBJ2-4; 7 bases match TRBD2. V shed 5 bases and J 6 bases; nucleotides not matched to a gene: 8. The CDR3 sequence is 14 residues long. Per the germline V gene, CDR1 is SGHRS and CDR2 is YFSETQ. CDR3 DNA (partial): TGCGCCAGCAGTTCTAGCGGTAGGGGAAACATT. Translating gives CASSSSGRGNI. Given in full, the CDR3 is CASSSSGRGNIQYF.

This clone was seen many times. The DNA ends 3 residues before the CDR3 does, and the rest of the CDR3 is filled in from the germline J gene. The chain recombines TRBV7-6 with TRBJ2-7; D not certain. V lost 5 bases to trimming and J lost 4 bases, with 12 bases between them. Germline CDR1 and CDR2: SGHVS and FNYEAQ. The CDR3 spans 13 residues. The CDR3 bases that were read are TGTGCCAGCAGCCCCATGTCCAGGTACGAG. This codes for CASSPMSRYE. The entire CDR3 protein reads CASSPMSRYEQYF.

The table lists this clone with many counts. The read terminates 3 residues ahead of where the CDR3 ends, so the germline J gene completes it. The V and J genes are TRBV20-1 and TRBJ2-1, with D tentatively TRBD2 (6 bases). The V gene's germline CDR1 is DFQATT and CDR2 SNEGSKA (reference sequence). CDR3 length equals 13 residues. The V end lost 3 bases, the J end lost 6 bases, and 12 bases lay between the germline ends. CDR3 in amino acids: CSASRTTGNEQFF. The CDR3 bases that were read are TGCAGTGCTAGTAGGACTACCGGCAATGAG.

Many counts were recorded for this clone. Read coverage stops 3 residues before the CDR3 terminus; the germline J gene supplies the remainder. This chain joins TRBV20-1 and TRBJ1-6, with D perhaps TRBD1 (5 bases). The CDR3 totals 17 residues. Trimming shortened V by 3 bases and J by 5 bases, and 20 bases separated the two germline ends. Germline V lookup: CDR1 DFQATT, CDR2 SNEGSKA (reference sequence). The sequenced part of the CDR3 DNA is TGCAGTGCTAGGCGGTTTAGGGGTGGGGCCAATAATTCACCC. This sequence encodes CSARRFRGGANNSP. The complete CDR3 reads CSARRFRGGANNSPLHF.

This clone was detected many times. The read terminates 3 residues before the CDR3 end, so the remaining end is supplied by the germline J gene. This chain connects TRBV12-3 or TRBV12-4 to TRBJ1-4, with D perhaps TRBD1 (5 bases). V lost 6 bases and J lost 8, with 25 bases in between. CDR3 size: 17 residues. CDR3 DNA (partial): TGTGCCAGCAGATTATACAGGCTCCGATTGGGGGGGGAAAAA. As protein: CASRLYRLRLGGEK. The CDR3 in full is CASRLYRLRLGGEKLFF.

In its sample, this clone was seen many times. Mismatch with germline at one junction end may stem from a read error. CDR3 bases read: TGCGCCAGCAGCCTATCAGGATATGGC. Protein product: CASSLSGYG. In full, the CDR3 reads CASSLSGYGYTF. This chain links TRBV4-2 with TRBJ1-2; D is unresolved. The read falls 3 residues short of the CDR3 end, and the missing part is taken from the germline J gene. Germline V gene sequence: CDR1 LGHNA, CDR2 YNFKEQ. The CDR3 loop spans 12 amino acids.

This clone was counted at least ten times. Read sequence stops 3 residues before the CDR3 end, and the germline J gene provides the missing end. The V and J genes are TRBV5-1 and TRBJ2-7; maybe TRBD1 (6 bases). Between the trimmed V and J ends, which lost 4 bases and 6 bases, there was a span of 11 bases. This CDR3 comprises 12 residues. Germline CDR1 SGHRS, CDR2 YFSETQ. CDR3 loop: CASSPTGSEQYF. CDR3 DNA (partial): TGCGCCAGCAGCCCGACAGGTAGCGAG.

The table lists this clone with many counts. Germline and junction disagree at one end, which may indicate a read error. The CDR3: CASSQGTGLTNTEAFF. Partial CDR3 DNA: TGCGCCAGCAGCCAGGGGACAGGGCTGACGAACACTGAA. The J gene is TRBJ1-1, the V gene TRBV4-2; TRBD1 agrees at 9 bases. The CDR3 extends 3 residues past the end of the read, so its final part is completed from the germline J gene. Germline CDR1 reads LGHNA; CDR2 reads YNFKEQ. CDR3 length equals 16 residues.

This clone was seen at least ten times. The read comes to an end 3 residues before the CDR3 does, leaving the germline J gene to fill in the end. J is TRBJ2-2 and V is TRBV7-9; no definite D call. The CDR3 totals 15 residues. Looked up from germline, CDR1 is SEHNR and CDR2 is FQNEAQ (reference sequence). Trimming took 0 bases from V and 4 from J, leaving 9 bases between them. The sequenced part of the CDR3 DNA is TGTGCCAGCAGCTTAGCAGGGTTTATCACCGGGGAG. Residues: CASSLAGFITGE. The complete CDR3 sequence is CASSLAGFITGELFF.

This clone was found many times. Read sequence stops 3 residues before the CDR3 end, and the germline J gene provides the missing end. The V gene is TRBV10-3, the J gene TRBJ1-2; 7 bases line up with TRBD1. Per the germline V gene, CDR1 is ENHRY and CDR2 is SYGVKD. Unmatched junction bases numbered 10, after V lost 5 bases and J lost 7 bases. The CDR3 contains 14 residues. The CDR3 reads CAISSGQGEVGYTF. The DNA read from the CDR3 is TGTGCCATCAGTTCGGGGCAGGGGGAGGTTGGC.

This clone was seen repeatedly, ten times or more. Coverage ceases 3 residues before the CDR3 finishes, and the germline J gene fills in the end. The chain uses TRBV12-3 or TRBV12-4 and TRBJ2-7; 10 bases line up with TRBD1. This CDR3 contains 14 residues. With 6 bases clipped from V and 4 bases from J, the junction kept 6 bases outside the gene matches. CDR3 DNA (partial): TGTGCCAGCAGAAGACAGGGGGCGGTATACGAG. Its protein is CASRRQGAVYE. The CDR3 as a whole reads CASRRQGAVYEQYF.

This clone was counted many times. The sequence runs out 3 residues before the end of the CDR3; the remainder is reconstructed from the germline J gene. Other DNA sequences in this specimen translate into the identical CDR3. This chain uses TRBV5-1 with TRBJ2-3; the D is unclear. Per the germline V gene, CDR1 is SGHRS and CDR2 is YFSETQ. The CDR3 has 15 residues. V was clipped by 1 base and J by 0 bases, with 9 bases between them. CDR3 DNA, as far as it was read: TGCGCCAGCAGCTTGAATTCCGGGAGCACAGATACG. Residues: CASSLNSGSTDT. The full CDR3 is CASSLNSGSTDTQYF.

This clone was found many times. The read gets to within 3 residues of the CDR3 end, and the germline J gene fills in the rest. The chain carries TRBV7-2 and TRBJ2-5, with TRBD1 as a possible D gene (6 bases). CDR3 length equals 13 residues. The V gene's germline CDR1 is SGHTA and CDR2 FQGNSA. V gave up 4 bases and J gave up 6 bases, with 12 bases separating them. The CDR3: CASSSSDRKTQYF. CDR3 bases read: TGTGCCAGCAGCTCCAGTGACAGGAAGACC.

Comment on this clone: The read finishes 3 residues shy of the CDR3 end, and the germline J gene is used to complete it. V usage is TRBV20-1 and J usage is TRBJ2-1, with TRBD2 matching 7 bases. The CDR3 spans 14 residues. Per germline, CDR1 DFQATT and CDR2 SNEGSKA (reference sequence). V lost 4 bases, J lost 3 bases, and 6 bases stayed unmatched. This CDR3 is CSAISGTLYNEQFF. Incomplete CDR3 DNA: TGCAGTGCTATCAGCGGGACTCTCTACAATGAG.

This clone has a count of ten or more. CDR3 sequence reads: CAISEGLRDTEAFF. The CDR3 DNA, read in part, is TGTGCCATCAGTGAAGGGCTGCGGGACACTGAA. The chain is built from TRBV10-3 and TRBJ1-1; D unresolved. The DNA ends 3 residues before the CDR3 does, and the rest of the CDR3 is filled in from the germline J gene. This CDR3 comprises 14 residues. Per germline, CDR1 ENHRY and CDR2 SYGVKD. V was cut by 3 bases and J by 3 bases, with 11 bases left in between.

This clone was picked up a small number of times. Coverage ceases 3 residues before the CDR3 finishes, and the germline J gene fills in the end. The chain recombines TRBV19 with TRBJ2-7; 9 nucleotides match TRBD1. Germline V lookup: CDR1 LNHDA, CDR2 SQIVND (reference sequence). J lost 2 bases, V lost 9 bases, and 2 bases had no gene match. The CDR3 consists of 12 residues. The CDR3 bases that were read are TGTGCCAGCCGGGACAGGGCCTACGAG. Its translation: CASRDRAYE. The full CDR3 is CASRDRAYEQYF.

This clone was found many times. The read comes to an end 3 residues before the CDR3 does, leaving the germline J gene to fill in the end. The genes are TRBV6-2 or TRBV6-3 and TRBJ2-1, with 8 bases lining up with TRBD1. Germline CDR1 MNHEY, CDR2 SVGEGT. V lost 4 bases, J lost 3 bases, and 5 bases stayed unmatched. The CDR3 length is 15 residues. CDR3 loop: CASSSRGQGYNEQFF. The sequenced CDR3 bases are TGTGCCAGCAGTTCACGAGGACAGGGCTACAATGAG.

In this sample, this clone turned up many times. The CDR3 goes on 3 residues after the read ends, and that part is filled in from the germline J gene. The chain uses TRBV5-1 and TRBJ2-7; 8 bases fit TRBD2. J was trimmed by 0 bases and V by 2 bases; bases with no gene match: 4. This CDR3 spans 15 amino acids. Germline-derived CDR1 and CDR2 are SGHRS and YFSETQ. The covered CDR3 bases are TGCGCCAGCAGCTTTGTAGCGGGGTTCTCCTACGAG. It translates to CASSFVAGFSYE. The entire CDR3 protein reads CASSFVAGFSYEQYF. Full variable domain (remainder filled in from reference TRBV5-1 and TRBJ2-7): KAGVTQTPRYLIKTRGQQVTLSCSPISGHRSVSWYQQTPGQGLQFLFEYFSETQRNKGNFPGRFSGRQFSNSRSEMNVSTLELGDSALYLCASSFVAGFSYEQYFGPGTRLTVT.

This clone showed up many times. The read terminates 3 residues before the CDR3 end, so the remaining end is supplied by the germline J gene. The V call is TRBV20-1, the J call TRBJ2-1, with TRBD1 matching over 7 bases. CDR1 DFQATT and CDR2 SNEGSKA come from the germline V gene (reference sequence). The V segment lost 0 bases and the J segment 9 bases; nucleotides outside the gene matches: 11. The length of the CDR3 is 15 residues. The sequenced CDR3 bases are TGCAGTGCTAGAGATGGTAACAGGGGCAGAGGTGAG. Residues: CSARDGNRGRGE. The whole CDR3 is CSARDGNRGRGEQFF.

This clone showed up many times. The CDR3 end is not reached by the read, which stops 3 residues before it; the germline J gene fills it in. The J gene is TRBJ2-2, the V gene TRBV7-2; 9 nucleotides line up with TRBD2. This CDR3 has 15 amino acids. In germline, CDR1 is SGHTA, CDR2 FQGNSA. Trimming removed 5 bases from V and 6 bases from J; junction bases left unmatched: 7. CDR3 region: CASSARLADSGELFF. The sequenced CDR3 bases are TGTGCCAGCAGCGCCCGACTAGCGGACTCCGGGGAG.

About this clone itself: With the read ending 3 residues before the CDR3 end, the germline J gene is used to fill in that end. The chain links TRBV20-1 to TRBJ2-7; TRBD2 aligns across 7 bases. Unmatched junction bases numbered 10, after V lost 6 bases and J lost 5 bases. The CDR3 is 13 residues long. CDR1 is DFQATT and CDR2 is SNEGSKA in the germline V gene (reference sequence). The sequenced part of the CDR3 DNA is TGCAGTGCACCGGGACTAACAACTAACGAG. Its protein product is CSAPGLTTNE. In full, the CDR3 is CSAPGLTTNEQYF.

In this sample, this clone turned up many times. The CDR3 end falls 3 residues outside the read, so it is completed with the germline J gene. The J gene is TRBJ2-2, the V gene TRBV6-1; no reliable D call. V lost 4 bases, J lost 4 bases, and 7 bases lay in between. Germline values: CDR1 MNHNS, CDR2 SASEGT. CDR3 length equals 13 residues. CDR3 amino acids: CASSGLLTGELFF. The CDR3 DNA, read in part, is TGTGCCAGCAGTGGACTGCTCACCGGGGAG.

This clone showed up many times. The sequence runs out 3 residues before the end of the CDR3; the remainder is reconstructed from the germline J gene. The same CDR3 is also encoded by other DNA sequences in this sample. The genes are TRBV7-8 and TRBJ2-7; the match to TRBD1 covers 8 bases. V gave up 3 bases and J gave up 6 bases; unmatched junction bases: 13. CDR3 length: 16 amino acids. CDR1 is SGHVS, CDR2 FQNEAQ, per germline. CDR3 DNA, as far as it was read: TGTGCCAGCAGCTTGGGTTGGGCAGGGGGCAGATCCGAG. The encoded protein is CASSLGWAGGRSE. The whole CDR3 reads CASSLGWAGGRSEQYF.

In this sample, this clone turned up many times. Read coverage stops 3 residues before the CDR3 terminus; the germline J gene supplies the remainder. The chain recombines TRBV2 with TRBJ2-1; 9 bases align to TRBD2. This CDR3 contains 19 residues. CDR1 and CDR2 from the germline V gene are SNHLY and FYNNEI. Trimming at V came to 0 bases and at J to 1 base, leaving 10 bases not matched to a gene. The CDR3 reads CASSEAWASGKGSYNEQFF. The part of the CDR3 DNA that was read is TGTGCCAGCAGTGAAGCGTGGGCTAGCGGGAAGGGGTCCTACAATGAG.

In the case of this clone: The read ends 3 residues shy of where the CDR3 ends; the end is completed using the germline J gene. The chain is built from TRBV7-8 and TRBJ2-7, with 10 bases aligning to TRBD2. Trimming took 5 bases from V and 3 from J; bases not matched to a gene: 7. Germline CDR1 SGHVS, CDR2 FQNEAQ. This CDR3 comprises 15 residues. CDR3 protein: CASSLGTSEIYEQYF. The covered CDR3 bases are TGTGCCAGCAGCCTCGGGACTAGCGAGATCTACGAG. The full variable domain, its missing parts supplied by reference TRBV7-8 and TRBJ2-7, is GAGVSQSPRYKVAKRGQDVALRCDPISGHVSLFWYQQALGQGPEFLTYFQNEAQLDKSGLPSDRFFAERPEGSVSTLKIQRTQQEDSAVYLCASSLGTSEIYEQYFGPGTRLTVT.

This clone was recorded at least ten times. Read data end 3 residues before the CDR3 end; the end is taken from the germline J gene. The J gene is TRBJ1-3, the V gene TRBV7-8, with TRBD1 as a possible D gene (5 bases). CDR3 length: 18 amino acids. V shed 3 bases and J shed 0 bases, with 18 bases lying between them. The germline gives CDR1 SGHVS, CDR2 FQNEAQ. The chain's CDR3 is CASSFTPVGGSSGNTIYF. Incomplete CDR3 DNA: TGTGCCAGCAGCTTTACCCCGGTTGGGGGGAGCTCTGGAAACACC.

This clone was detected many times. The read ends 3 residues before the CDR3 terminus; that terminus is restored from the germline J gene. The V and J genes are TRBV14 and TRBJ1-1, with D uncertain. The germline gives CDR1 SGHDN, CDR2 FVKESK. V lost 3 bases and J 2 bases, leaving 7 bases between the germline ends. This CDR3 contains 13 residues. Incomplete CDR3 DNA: TGTGCCAGCAGCCATAAGAGCAACACTGAA. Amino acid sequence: CASSHKSNTE. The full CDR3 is CASSHKSNTEAFF.

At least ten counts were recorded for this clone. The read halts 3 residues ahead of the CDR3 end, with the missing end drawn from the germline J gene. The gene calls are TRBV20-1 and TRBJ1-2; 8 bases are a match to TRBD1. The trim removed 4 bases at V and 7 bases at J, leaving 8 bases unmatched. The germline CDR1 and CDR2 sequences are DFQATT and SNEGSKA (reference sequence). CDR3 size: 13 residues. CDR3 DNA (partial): TGCAGTGCTATCACCCAGGGGGCGACTGGC. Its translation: CSAITQGATG. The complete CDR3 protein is CSAITQGATGYTF.

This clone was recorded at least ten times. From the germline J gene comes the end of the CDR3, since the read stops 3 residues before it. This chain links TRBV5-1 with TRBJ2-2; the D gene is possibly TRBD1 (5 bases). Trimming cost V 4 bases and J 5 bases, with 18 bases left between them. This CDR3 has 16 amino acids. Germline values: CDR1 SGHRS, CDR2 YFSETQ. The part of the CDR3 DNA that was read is TGCGCCAGCAGCACTGGGGCAGGGCAGGAGACCGGGGAG. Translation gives CASSTGAGQETGE. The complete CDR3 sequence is CASSTGAGQETGELFF.